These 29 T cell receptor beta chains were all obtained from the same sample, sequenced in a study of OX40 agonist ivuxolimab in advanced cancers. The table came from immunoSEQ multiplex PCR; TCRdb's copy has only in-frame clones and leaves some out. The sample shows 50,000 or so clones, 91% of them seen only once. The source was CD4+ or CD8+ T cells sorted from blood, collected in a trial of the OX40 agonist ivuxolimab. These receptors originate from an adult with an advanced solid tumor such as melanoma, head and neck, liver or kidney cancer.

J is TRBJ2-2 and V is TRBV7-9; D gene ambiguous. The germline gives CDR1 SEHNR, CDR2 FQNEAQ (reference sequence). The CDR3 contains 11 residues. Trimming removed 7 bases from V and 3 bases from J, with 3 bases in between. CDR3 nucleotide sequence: TGTGCCAGCACCTACACCGGGGAGCTGTTTTTT. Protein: CASTYTGELFF.

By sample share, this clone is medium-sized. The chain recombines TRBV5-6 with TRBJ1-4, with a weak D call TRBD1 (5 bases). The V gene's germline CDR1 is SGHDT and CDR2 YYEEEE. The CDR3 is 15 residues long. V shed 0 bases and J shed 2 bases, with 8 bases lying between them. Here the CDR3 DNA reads TGTGCCAGCAGCTTGGCGGGGCTCACTAATGAAAAACTGTTTTTT. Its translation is CASSLAGLTNEKLFF.

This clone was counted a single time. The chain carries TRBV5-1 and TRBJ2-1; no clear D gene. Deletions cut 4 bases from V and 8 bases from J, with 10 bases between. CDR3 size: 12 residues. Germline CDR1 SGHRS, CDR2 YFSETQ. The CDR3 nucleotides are TGCGCCAGCAGCCCAGGCTGGGATGAGCAGTTCTTC. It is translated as CASSPGWDEQFF. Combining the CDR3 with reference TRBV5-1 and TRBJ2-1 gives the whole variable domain KAGVTQTPRYLIKTRGQQVTLSCSPISGHRSVSWYQQTPGQGLQFLFEYFSETQRNKGNFPGRFSGRQFSNSRSEMNVSTLELGDSALYLCASSPGWDEQFFGPGTRLTVL.

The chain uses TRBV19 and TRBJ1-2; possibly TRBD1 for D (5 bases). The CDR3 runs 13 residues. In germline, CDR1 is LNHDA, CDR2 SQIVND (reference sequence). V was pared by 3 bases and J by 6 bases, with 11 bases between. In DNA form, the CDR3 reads TGTGCCAGTAGTATGGGGACGGCCCATGGCTACACCTTC. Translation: CASSMGTAHGYTF.

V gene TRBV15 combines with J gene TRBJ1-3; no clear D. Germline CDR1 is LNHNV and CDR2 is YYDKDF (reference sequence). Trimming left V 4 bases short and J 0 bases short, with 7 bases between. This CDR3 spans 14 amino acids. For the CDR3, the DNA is TGTGCCACCAGCACTTGGAGCTCTGGAAACACCATATATTTT. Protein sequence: CATSTWSSGNTIYF. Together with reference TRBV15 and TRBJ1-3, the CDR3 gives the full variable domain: DAMVIQNPRYQVTQFGKPVTLSCSQTLNHNVMYWYQQKSSQAPKLLFHYYDKDFNNEADTPDNFQSRRPNTSFCFLDIRSPGLGDTAMYLCATSTWSSGNTIYFGEGSWLTVV.

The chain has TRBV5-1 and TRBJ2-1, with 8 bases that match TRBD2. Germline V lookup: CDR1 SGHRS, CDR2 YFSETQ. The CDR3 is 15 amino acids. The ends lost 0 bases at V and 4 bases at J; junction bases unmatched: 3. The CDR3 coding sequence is TGCGCCAGCAGCTTGGGACTAGCGCTGTACAATGAGCAGTTCTTC. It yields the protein CASSLGLALYNEQFF.

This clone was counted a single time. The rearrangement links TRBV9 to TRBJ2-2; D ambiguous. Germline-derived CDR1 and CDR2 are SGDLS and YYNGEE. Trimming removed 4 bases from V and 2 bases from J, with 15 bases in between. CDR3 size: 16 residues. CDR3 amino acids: CASSSWDDINTGELFF. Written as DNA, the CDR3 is TGTGCCAGCAGCTCCTGGGATGACATTAACACCGGGGAGCTGTTTTTT.

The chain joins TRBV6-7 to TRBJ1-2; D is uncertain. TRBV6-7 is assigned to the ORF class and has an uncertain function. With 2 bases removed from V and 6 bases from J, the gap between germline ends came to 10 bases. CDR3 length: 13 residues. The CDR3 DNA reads TGTGCCAGCAGTTACCGTCCCGGCGATGGCTACACCTTC. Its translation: CASSYRPGDGYTF.

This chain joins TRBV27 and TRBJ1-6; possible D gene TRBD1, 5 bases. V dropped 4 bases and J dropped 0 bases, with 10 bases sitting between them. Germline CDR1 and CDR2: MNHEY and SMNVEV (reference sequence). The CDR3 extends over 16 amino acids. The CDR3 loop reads CASSSPGSSYNSPLHF. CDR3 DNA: TGTGCCAGCAGTTCCCCAGGGAGCTCCTATAATTCACCCCTCCACTTT.

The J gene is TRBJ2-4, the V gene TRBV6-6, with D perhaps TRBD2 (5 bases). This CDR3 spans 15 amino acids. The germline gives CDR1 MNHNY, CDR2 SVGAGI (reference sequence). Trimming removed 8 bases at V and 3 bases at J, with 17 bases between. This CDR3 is CASSGLGSYKNIQYF. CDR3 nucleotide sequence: TGTGCCAGCTCTGGACTTGGATCCTACAAAAACATTCAGTACTTC.

The CDR3 DNA sequence: TGTGCCAGCAGCATGGGGCCCAACACTGAAGCTTTCTTT. Translation: CASSMGPNTEAFF. The chain uses TRBV6-6 and TRBJ1-1; tentatively, D is TRBD1 (5 bases). With 6 bases removed from V and 2 bases from J, the gap between germline ends came to 10 bases. The germline V gene has CDR1 MNHNY and CDR2 SVGAGI (reference sequence). The CDR3 covers 13 residues.

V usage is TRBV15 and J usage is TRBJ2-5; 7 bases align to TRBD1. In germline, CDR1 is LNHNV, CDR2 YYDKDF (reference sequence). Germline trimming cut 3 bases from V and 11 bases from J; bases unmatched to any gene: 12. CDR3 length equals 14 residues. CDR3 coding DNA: TGTGCCACCAGCAGTGGGACAGCTACCTCTATTCAGTACTTC. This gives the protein CATSSGTATSIQYF.

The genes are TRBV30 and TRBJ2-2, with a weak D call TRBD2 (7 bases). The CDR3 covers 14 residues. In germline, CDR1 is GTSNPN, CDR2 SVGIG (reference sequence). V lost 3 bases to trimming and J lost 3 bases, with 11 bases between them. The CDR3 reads CAWRVGGHTGELFF. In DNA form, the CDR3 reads TGTGCCTGGAGAGTCGGGGGGCACACCGGGGAGCTGTTTTTT.

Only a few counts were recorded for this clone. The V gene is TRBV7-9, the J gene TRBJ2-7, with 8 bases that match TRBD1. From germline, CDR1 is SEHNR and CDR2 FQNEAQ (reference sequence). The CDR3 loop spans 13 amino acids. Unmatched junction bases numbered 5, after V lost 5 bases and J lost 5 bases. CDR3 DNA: TGTGCCAGCAGCCCGGACAGGGACCACGAGCAGTACTTC. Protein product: CASSPDRDHEQYF.

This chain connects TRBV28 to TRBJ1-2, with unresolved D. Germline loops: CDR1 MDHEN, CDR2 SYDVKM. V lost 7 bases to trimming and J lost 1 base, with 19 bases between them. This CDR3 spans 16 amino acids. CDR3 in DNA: TGTGCCAGCAACCTGGTGGAGGGATCAGTTAACTATGGCTACACCTTC. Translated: CASNLVEGSVNYGYTF.

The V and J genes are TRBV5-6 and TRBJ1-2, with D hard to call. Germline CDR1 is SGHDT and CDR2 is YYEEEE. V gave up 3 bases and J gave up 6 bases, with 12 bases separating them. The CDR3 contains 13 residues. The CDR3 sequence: CASSSDLEHGYTF. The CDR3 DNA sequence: TGTGCCAGCAGCTCGGACCTAGAGCATGGCTACACCTTC.

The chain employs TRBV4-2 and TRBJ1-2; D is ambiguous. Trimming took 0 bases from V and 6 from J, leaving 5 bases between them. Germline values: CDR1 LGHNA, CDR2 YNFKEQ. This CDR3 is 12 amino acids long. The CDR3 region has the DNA TGTGCCAGCAGCCAAGATACAGATGGCTACACCTTC. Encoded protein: CASSQDTDGYTF.

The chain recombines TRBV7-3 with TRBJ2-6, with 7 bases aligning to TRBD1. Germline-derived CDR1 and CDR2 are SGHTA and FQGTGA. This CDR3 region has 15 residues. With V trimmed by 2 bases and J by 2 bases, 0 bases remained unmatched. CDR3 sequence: CASSLDRAGANVLTF. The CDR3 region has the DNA TGTGCCAGCAGCTTAGACAGGGCTGGGGCCAACGTCCTGACTTTC.

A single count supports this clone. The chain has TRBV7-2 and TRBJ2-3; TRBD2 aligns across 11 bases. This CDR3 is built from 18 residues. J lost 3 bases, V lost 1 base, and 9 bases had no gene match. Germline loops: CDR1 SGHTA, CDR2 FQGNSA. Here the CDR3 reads CASSLVFGTSGRTDTQYF. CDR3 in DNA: TGTGCCAGCAGCTTAGTATTCGGTACTAGCGGGAGAACAGATACGCAGTATTTT.

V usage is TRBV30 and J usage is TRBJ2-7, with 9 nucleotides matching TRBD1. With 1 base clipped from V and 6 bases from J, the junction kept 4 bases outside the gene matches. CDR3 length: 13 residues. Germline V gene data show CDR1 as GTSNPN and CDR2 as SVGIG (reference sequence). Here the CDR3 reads CAWSATGGGEQYF. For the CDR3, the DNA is TGTGCCTGGAGTGCAACAGGGGGCGGCGAGCAGTACTTC.

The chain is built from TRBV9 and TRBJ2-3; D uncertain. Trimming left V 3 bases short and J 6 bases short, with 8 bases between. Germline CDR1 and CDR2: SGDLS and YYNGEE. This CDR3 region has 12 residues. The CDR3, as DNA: TGTGCCAGCAGCGCTGAACGGGATACGCAGTATTTT. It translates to CASSAERDTQYF.

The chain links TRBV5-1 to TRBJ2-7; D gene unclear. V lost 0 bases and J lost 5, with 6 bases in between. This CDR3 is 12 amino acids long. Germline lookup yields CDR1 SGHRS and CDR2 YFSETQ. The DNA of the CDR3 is TGCGCCAGCAGCTTGGCACAGAACGAGCAGTACTTC. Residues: CASSLAQNEQYF.

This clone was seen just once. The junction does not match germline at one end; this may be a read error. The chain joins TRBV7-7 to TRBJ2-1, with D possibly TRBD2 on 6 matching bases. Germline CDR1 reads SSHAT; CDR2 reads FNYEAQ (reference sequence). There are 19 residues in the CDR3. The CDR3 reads CASSLSVGDFPTPYNEQFF. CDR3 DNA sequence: TGTGCTAGCAGCTTATCAGTGGGGGACTTCCCCACACCGTACAATGAGCAGTTCTTC. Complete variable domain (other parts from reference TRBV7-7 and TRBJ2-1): GAGVSQSPRYKVTKRGQDVTLRCDPISSHATLYWYQQALGQGPEFLTYFNYEAQPDKSGLPSDRFSAERPEGSISTLTIQRTEQRDSAMYRCASSLSVGDFPTPYNEQFFGPGTRLTVL.

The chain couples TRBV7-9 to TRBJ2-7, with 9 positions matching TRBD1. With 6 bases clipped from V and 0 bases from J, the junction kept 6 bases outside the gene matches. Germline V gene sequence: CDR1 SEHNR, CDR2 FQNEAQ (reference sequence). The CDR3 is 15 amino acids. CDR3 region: CASSSLDRGSYEQYF. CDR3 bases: TGTGCCAGCAGTTCCCTGGACAGGGGCTCCTACGAGCAGTACTTC.

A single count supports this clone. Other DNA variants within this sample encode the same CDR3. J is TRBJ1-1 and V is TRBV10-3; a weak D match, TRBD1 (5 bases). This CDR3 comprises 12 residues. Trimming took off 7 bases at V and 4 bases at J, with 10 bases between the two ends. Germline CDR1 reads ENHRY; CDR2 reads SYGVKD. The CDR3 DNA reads TGTGCCATCACCCCGGGGGGCACTGAAGCTTTCTTT. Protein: CAITPGGTEAFF.

The DNA of the CDR3 is TGTGCCAGCAGTGGGAGTCAGCCTACCATAGACAATGAGCAGTTCTTC. As protein: CASSGSQPTIDNEQFF. The chain joins TRBV28 to TRBJ2-1; perhaps TRBD2 as D (5 bases). CDR3 length equals 16 residues. Deletions cut 5 bases from V and 5 bases from J, with 19 bases between. CDR1 is MDHEN, CDR2 SYDVKM, per germline. Filled out from reference TRBV28 and TRBJ2-1, the complete variable domain reads DVKVTQSSRYLVKRTGEKVFLECVQDMDHENMFWYRQDPGLGLRLIYFSYDVKMKEKGDIPEGYSVSREKKERFSLILESASTNQTSMYLCASSGSQPTIDNEQFFGPGTRLTVL.

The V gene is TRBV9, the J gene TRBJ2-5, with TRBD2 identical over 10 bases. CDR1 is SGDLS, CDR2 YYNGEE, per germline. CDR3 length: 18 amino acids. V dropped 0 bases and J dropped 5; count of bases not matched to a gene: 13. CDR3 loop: CASSVGAASGRFWETQYF. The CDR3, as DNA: TGTGCCAGCAGCGTAGGCGCGGCTAGCGGGAGATTTTGGGAGACCCAGTACTTC.

As DNA, the CDR3 is TGCGCCAGCAGCCCTCCAAGGGAGGGGACGTCGAACACTGAAGCTTTCTTT. This sequence encodes CASSPPREGTSNTEAFF. This chain joins TRBV5-1 and TRBJ1-1, with D possibly matching TRBD1 (5 bases). The V and J ends lost 4 bases and 1 base respectively, with 20 bases between them. This CDR3 region has 17 residues. Per the germline V gene, CDR1 is SGHRS and CDR2 is YFSETQ. Combining the CDR3 with reference TRBV5-1 and TRBJ1-1 gives the whole variable domain KAGVTQTPRYLIKTRGQQVTLSCSPISGHRSVSWYQQTPGQGLQFLFEYFSETQRNKGNFPGRFSGRQFSNSRSEMNVSTLELGDSALYLCASSPPREGTSNTEAFFGQGTRLTVV.

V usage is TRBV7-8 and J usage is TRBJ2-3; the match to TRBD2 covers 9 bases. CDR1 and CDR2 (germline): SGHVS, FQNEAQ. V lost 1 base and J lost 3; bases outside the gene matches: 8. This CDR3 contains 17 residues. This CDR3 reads CASSLVWTSALTDTQYF. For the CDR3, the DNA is TGTGCCAGCAGCTTAGTGTGGACTAGCGCCTTGACAGATACGCAGTATTTT.